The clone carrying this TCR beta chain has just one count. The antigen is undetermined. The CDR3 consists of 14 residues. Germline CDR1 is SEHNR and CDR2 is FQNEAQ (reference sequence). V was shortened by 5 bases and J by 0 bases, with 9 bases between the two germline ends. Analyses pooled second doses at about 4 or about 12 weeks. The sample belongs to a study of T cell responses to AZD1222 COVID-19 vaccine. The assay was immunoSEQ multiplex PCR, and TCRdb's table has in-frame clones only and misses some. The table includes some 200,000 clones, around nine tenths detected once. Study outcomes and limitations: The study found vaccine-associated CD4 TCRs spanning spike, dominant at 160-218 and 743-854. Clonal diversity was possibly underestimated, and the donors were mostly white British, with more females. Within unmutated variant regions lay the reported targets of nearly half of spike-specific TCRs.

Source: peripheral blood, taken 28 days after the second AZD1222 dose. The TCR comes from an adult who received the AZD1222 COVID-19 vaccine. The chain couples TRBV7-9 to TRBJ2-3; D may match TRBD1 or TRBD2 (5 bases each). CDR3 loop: CASSLGESTDTQYF. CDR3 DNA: TGTGCCAGCAGCCTGGGGGAAAGCACAGATACGCAGTATTTT.